Each of the 10 T cell receptor beta chains below was sequenced from the same sample in a study of T-cell memory formation after mild COVID-19. TCRdb used MiXCR to reprocess the 5' RACE reads, holding one entry per CDR3 protein. This table holds around 160,000 distinct CDR3 sequences, more than 9% found once. The specimen was PBMCs or a T cell subset sorted from them (not recorded which). These receptors were taken from a man aged 18 to 30 who had mild COVID-19 (a few samples of this study predate the infection). Cell type and time point are not known.

This clonotype was found many times. J is TRBJ2-1 and V is TRBV7-3; possibly TRBD2 for D (5 bases). The V end was cut by 5 bases, the J end by 7 bases, with 24 bases between. Germline CDR1 reads SGHTA; CDR2 reads FQGTGA. This CDR3 is 17 amino acids long. CDR3 DNA: TGTGCCAGCAGCCTGTCCCCATTGGGCTTCTCGGGGAATGAGCAGTTCTTC. Encoded protein: CASSLSPLGFSGNEQFF.

The chain combines TRBV20-1 with TRBJ1-2; 8 bases align to TRBD1. CDR1 is DFQATT and CDR2 is SNEGSKA in the germline V gene (reference sequence). The junction had 7 bases not matched to a gene; V was cut back by 6 bases and J by 4 bases. This CDR3 is 13 amino acids long. The CDR3 loop is CSAKTGVTYGYTF. As DNA, the CDR3 is TGCAGTGCGAAGACAGGGGTAACCTATGGCTACACCTTC.

This chain links TRBV7-9 with TRBJ2-7, with a tentative D call TRBD2 (6 bases). V was cut by 3 bases and J by 6 bases, with 15 bases left in between. The CDR3 is 14 residues long. Germline V gene lookup returns CDR1 SEHNR and CDR2 FQNEAQ (reference sequence). CDR3 residues: CASSLAGGAGEQYF. The CDR3 DNA is TGTGCCAGCAGCTTGGCAGGCGGGGCCGGCGAGCAGTACTTC.

This clonotype has only a few counts. The chain employs TRBV29-1 and TRBJ1-2, with 8 bases identical to TRBD1. Germline V gene sequence: CDR1 SQVTM, CDR2 ANQGSEA. This CDR3 is built from 11 residues. CDR3 DNA sequence: TGCAGGAGACAGGGGTTCCGAGGCTACACCTTC. Encoded protein: CRRQGFRGYTF.

The rearrangement joins TRBV24-1 to TRBJ1-5; 7 bases are shared with TRBD1. Germline trimming cut 3 bases from V and 9 bases from J; bases unmatched to any gene: 7. This CDR3 is 14 amino acids long. The germline CDR1 and CDR2 sequences are KGHDR and SFDVKD. The CDR3 region has the DNA TGTGCCACCAGTGATGGTAGGGGGCTCGGGCCCCAGCATTTT. Its translation is CATSDGRGLGPQHF.

This clonotype was counted only a few times. This chain joins TRBV12-3 or TRBV12-4 and TRBJ2-3, with D perhaps matching TRBD1 (7 bases). This CDR3 contains 15 residues. V was pared by 3 bases and J by 3 bases, with 13 bases between. The CDR3 region has the DNA TGTGCCAGCAGTTTGGAGGGGGCCCGGACAGATACGCAGTATTTT. The encoded protein is CASSLEGARTDTQYF.

The J gene is TRBJ2-5, the V gene TRBV6-2 or TRBV6-3, with unresolved D. Looked up from germline, CDR1 is MNHEY and CDR2 is SVGEGT. This CDR3 has 12 amino acids. The ends were cut back, 6 bases at V and 7 bases at J, with 12 bases in the middle. This CDR3 reads CASREPGGTQYF. CDR3 coding DNA: TGTGCCAGCAGAGAACCAGGCGGGACCCAGTACTTC.

V usage is TRBV30 and J usage is TRBJ2-7; D is undetermined. The CDR3 runs 13 residues. Germline CDR1 is GTSNPN and CDR2 is SVGIG (reference sequence). V shed 0 bases and J shed 6 bases, with 12 bases lying between them. Here the CDR3 DNA reads TGTGCCTGGAGTGTGCGACTCATGGGCGAGCAGTACTTC. Translated, it gives CAWSVRLMGEQYF.

There are a few counts of this clonotype. V and J are TRBV2 and TRBJ2-1; TRBD2 matches at 7 bases. The germline V gene has CDR1 SNHLY and CDR2 FYNNEI. Trimming took 2 bases from V and 7 from J; bases not matched to a gene: 5. The CDR3 runs to 14 residues. The CDR3 nucleotides read TGTGCCAGCAGTGAACGGACTAGTCATAATGAGCAGTTCTTC. Its protein product is CASSERTSHNEQFF.

This clonotype was seen only a few times. V usage is TRBV11-3 and J usage is TRBJ2-1; 7 nucleotides match TRBD2. This CDR3 has 16 residues. In germline, CDR1 is SGHNT, CDR2 YENEEA. J lost 0 bases, V lost 6 bases, and 8 bases had no gene match. For the CDR3, the DNA is TGTGCCAGCAGTCCCGGGGGAGGGGACTCCTACAATGAGCAGTTCTTC. Protein sequence: CASSPGGGDSYNEQFF.